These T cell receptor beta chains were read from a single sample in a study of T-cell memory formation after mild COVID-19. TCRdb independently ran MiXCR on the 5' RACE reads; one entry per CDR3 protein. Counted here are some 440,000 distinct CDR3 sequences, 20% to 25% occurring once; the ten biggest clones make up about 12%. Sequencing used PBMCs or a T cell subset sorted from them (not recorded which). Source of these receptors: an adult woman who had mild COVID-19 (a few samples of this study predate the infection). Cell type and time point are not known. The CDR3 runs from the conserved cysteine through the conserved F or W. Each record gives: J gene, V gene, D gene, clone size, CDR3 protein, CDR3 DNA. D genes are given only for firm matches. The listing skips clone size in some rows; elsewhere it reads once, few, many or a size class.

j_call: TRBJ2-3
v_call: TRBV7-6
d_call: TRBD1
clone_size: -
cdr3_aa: CASSPTGTGPDTQYF
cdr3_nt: TGTGCCAGCAGTCCAACTGGGACAGGGCCAGATACGCAGTATTTT

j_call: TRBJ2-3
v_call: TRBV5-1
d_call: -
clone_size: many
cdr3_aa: CASSLLRTDTQYF
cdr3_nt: TGCGCCAGCAGCTTATTGCGCACAGATACGCAGTATTTT

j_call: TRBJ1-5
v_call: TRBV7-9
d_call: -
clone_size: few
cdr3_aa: CASSRADSNQPQHF
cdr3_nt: TGTGCCAGCAGTCGGGCAGATAGCAATCAGCCCCAGCATTTT

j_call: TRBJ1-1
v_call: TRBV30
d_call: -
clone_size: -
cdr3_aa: CAWSVRRGTEAFF
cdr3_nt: TGTGCCTGGAGTGTAAGGCGTGGCACTGAAGCTTTCTTT

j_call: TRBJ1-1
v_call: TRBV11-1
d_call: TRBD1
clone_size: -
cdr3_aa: CASSDTGEADEAFF
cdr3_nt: TGTGCCAGCAGCGATACAGGGGAGGCTGATGAAGCTTTCTTT

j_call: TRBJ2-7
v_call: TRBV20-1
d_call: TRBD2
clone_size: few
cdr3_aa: CSATPGLAGQEQYF
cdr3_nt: TGCAGTGCCACCCCGGGACTAGCGGGACAAGAGCAGTACTTC

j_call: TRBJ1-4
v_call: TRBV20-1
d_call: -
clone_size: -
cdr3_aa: CSARHNEKLFF
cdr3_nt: TGCAGTGCTAGACATAATGAAAAACTGTTTTTT

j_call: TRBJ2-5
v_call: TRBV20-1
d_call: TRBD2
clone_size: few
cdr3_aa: CSALGTSREETQYF
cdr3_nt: TGCAGTGCTTTGGGGACTAGCCGGGAGGAGACCCAGTACTTC

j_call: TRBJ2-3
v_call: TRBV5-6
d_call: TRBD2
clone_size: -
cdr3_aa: CASSFTSGGNSRTDTQYF
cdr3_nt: TGTGCCAGCAGCTTTACTAGCGGGGGAAACTCCCGCACAGATACGCAGTATTTT

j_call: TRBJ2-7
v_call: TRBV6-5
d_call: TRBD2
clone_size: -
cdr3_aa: CASTGSGETYEQYF
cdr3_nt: TGTGCCAGCACCGGTAGCGGGGAGACCTACGAGCAGTACTTC

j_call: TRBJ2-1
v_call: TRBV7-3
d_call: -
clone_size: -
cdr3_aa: CASSLGGGKANEQFF
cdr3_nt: TGTGCCAGCAGCTTAGGAGGGGGGAAGGCCAATGAGCAGTTCTTC

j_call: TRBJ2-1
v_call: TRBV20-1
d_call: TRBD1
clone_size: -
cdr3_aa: CSAATGDRSYNEQFF
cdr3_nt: TGCAGTGCTGCGACAGGGGACCGCTCCTACAATGAGCAGTTCTTC

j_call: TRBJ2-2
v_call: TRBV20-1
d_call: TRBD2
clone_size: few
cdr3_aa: CSARDTLAGGKNTGELFF
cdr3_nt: TGCAGTGCTAGAGATACACTAGCGGGGGGGAAGAACACCGGGGAGCTGTTTTTT

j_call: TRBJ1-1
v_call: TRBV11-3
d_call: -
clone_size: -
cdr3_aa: CASTPVGQRNTEAFF
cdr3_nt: TGTGCCAGCACTCCGGTTGGGCAGAGAAACACTGAAGCTTTCTTT

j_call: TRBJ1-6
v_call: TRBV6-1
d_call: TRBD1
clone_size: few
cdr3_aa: CASIWDRGDSPLHF
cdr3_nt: TGTGCCAGCATTTGGGACAGGGGGGATTCACCCCTCCACTTT

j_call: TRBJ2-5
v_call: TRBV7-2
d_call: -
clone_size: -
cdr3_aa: CASSELFAEAQETQYF
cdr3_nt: TGTGCCAGCAGCGAACTATTCGCCGAGGCCCAAGAGACCCAGTACTTC

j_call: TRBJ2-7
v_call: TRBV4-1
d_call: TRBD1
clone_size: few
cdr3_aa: CASSQDLGGLSYEQYF
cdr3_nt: TGCGCCAGCAGCCAAGATTTAGGGGGCCTCTCCTACGAGCAGTACTTC

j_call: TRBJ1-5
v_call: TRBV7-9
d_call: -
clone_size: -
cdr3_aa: CASSLGTGRGNQPQHF
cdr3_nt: TGTGCCAGCAGCTTGGGTACGGGACGGGGCAATCAGCCCCAGCATTTT

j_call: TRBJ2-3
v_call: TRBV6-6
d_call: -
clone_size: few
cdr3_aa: CASSSPMGGAWTDTQYF
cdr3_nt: TGTGCCAGCAGTTCCCCCATGGGGGGGGCCTGGACAGATACGCAGTATTTT

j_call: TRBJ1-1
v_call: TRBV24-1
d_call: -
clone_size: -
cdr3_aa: CATSEPTGFRAFF
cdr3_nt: TGTGCCACCAGTGAGCCTACAGGGTTTCGGGCTTTCTTT

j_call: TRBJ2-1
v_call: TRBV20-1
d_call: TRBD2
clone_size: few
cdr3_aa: CSAKRPSGRGNEQFF
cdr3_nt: TGCAGTGCAAAGAGACCTAGCGGGAGGGGAAATGAGCAGTTCTTC

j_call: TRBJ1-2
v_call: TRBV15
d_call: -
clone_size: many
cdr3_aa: CATSSGVLGGYTF
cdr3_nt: TGTGCCACCAGCAGTGGGGTGTTGGGGGGCTACACCTTC